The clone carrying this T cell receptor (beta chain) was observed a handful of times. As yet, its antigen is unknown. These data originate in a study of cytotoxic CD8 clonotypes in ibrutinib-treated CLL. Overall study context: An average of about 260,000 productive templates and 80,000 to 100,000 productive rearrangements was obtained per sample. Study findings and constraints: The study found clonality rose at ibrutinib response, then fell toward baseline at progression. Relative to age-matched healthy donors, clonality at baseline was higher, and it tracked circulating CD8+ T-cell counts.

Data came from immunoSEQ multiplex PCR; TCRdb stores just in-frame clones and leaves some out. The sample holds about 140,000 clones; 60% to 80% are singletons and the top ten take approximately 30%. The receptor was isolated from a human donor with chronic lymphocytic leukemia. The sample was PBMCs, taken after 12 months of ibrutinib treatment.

CDR3 sequence reads: CASSLAGSGANVLTF. The DNA of the CDR3 is TGTGCCAGCAGCTTAGCGGGGTCTGGGGCCAACGTCCTGACTTTC. The rearrangement links TRBV7-2 to TRBJ2-6; no reliable D call. Germline V gene sequence: CDR1 SGHTA, CDR2 FQGNSA. Between the trimmed V and J ends, which lost 0 bases and 1 base, there was a span of 4 bases. This CDR3 is built from 15 residues.